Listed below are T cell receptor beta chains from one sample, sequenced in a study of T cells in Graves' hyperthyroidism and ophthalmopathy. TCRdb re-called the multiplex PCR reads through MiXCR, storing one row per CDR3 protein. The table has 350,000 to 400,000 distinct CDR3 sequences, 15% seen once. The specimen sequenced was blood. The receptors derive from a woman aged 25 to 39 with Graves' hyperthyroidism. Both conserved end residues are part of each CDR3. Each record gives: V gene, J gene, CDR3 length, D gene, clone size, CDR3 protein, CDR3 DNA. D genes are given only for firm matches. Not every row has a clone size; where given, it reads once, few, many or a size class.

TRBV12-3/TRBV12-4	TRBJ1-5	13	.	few	CASRFSANQPQHF	TGTGCCAGCAGGTTCTCGGCGAATCAGCCCCAGCATTTT
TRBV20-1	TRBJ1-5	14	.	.	CSARQGNPNQPQHF	TGCAGTGCTAGACAGGGGAACCCCAATCAGCCCCAGCATTTT
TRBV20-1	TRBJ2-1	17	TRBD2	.	CSARVPGTGLAGNEQFF	TGCAGTGCTAGAGTTCCAGGGACGGGACTAGCGGGTAATGAGCAGTTCTTC
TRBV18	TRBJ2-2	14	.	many	CASSDAGGTGELFF	TGTGCCAGCTCGGACGCAGGCGGCACCGGGGAGCTGTTTTTT
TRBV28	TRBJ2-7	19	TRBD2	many	CASNPTGWKRESKKDEQYF	TGTGCCAGCAACCCCACCGGATGGAAGCGGGAGAGTAAAAAAGACGAGCAGTACTTC
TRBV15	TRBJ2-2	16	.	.	CATSRGSGSYTGELFF	TGTGCCACCAGCAGAGGGTCCGGGAGCTACACCGGGGAGCTGTTTTTT
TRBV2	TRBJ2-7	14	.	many	CASSSLKGIHEQYF	TGTGCCAGCAGTTCCCTGAAGGGGATCCACGAGCAGTACTTC
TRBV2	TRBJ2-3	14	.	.	CASSGGLRTDTQYF	TGTGCCAGCAGTGGGGGATTGCGCACAGATACGCAGTATTTT
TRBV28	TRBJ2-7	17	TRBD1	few	CASKRDRAESYSYEQYF	TGTGCCAGCAAGAGGGACAGGGCTGAATCCTACTCCTACGAGCAGTACTTC
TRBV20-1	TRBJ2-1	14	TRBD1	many	CSALRQGAFSEQFF	TGCAGTGCTCTCCGACAGGGGGCGTTTAGTGAGCAGTTCTTC
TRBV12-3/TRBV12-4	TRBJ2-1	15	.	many	CASRRQLGPYNEQFF	TGTGCCAGCAGACGGCAACTAGGGCCCTACAATGAGCAGTTCTTC
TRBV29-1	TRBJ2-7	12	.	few	CSVSAGFEEQYF	TGCAGCGTTAGTGCGGGGTTCGAGGAGCAGTACTTC
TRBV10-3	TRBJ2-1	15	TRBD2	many	CAISQTSGPYNEQFF	TGTGCCATCAGCCAGACTAGCGGGCCCTACAATGAGCAGTTCTTC
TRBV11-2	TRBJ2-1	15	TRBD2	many	CASSPTSGVTNEQFF	TGTGCCAGCAGCCCGACTAGCGGGGTAACAAATGAGCAGTTCTTC
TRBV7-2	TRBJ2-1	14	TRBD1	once	CASRNRGRDNEQSF	TGTGCCAGCAGGAACAGGGGGCGCGACAATGAGCAGTCCTTC
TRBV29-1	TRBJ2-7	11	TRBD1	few	CSATGGYEQYF	TGCAGCGCGACAGGGGGCTACGAGCAGTACTTC
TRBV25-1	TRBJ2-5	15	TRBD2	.	CASSAHLAGGETQYF	TGTGCCAGCAGTGCCCATCTAGCGGGGGGAGAGACCCAGTACTTC
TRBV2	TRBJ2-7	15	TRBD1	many	CASSSRTGGIYEQYF	TGTGCCAGCAGCAGCCGGACAGGAGGCATATACGAGCAGTACTTC
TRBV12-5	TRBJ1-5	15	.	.	CASGLGRVGNQPQHF	TGTGCTAGTGGTTTGGGCAGGGTAGGCAATCAGCCCCAGCATTTT
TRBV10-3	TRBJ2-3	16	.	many	CAISDQTHRVADTQYF	TGTGCCATCAGTGACCAGACCCACAGGGTCGCAGATACGCAGTATTTT
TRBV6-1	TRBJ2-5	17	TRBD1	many	CASRTPGTGGVQETQYF	TGTGCCAGCAGAACACCAGGGACAGGGGGGGTCCAAGAGACCCAGTACTTC
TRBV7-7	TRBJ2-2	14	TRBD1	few	CASSLTGLTGELFF	TGTGCCAGCAGCCTGACAGGGTTGACCGGGGAGCTGTTTTTT
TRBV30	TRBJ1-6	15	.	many	CAWSVTRTHNSPLHF	TGTGCCTGGAGTGTAACGCGGACCCATAATTCACCCCTCCACTTT
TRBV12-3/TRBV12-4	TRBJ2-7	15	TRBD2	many	CASSSPQREHYEQYF	TGTGCCAGCAGTTCCCCCCAGCGGGAGCACTACGAGCAGTACTTC
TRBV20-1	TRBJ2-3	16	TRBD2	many	CSARATSGRFLDTQYF	TGCAGTGCTAGAGCAACTAGCGGGAGGTTTTTAGATACGCAGTATTTT
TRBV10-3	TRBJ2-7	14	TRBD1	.	CAIRTGTGVYEQYF	TGTGCCATCAGGACCGGGACAGGGGTTTACGAGCAGTACTTC
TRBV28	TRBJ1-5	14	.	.	CASSFFTGNQPQHF	TGTGCCAGCAGTTTTTTCACGGGGAATCAGCCCCAGCATTTT
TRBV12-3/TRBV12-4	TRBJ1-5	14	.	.	CASSFGISNQPQHF	TGTGCCAGCAGTTTCGGGATTAGCAATCAGCCCCAGCATTTT
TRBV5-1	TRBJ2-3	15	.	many	CASSFQATSTDTQYF	TGCGCCAGCAGCTTCCAGGCGACTAGCACAGATACGCAGTATTTT
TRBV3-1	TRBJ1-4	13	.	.	CASRKGVNEKLFF	TGTGCCAGCAGGAAAGGCGTCAATGAAAAACTGTTTTTT
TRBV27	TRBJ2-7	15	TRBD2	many	CASGELAGGPNEQYF	TGTGCCAGCGGAGAACTAGCGGGAGGGCCGAACGAGCAGTACTTC
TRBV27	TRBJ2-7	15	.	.	CASSSPPRGFDEQYF	TGTGCCAGCAGTTCCCCCCCCCGGGGTTTCGACGAGCAGTACTTC
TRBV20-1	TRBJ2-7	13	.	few	CSASDNTRPEQYF	TGCAGTGCTAGCGATAATACACGACCCGAGCAGTACTTC
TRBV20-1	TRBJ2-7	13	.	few	CSARRDTLYEQYF	TGCAGTGCTAGAAGGGACACCCTCTACGAGCAGTACTTC
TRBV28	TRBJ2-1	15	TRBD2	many	CASSESSGRAIEQFF	TGTGCCAGCAGTGAATCTAGCGGGAGGGCCATTGAGCAGTTCTTC
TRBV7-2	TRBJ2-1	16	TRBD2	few	CASSLVSGSSYNEQFF	TGTGCCAGCAGCTTAGTTAGCGGGAGCTCCTACAATGAGCAGTTCTTC
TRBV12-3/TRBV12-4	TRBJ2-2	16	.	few	CASKLTGIGNTGELFF	TGTGCCAGCAAGCTAACAGGGATAGGAAACACCGGGGAGCTGTTTTTT
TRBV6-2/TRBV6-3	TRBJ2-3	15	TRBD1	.	CASSYSGTGTDTQYF	TGTGCCAGCAGTTACTCCGGGACAGGCACAGATACGCAGTATTTT
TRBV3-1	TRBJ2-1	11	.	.	CASRRSGEQFF	TGTGCCAGCAGGAGATCGGGGGAGCAGTTCTTC
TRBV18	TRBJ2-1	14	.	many	CASSLTPLPNEQFF	TGTGCCAGCTCACTTACTCCATTACCCAATGAGCAGTTCTTC
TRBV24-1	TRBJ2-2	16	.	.	CATSGAGTLNTGELFF	TGTGCCACCAGTGGCGCAGGGACACTAAACACCGGGGAGCTGTTTTTT
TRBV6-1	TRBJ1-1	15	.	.	CASSRAPTGWAEAFF	TGTGCCAGCTCCCGGGCCCCAACAGGGTGGGCTGAAGCTTTCTTT
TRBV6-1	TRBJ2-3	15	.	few	CASSPTITSTDTQYF	TGTGCCAGCAGCCCTACTATAACTAGCACAGATACGCAGTATTTT
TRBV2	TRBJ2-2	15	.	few	CASTLDEKKRGELFF	TGTGCCAGCACCTTAGACGAGAAAAAAAGAGGGGAGCTGTTTTTT
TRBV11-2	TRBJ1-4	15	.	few	CASSLPGLLNEKLFF	TGTGCCAGCAGCCTACCGGGACTTCTTAATGAAAAACTGTTTTTT
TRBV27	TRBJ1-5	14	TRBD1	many	CASSSGTGNQPQHF	TGTGCCAGCAGTTCCGGGACAGGAAATCAGCCCCAGCATTTT
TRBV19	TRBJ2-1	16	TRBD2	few	CASTSATSGLTNEQFF	TGTGCCAGTACATCGGCGACTAGCGGTCTGACGAATGAGCAGTTCTTC
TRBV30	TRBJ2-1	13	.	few	CARTTDYTHEQFF	TGTGCCCGGACAACGGACTATACCCATGAGCAGTTCTTC
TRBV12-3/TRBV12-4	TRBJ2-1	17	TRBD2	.	CASSRTSGRALGDEQFF	TGTGCCAGCAGTCGAACTAGCGGGAGGGCTCTGGGAGATGAGCAGTTCTTC